A selection of T cell receptor beta chains follows, all from one sample in a study of cytomegalovirus exposure and HLA in healthy donors. Here immunoSEQ multiplex PCR was the method, and the copy in TCRdb shows in-frame clones only, minus some. This table holds tens of thousands of clones, around 77% found once. The sequencing sample was made of PBMCs. Receptors were obtained from a man under 40 in good health and CMV-seronegative. Each CDR3 is given with its conserved first and last residue. Clone size appears in some rows only: once, few, many, or a class for an expanded clone.

j_call v_call clone_size cdr3_aa
TRBJ1-4 TRBV7-9 NA CASRPGTATNEKLFF
TRBJ2-1 TRBV18 few CASSPSSGMGNEQFF
TRBJ1-6 TRBV11-2 once CASSLAIGGLSPLHF
TRBJ1-2 TRBV21-1 NA CASSPGGGEDGYTF
TRBJ1-1 TRBV2 NA CATLRVVNTEAFF
TRBJ2-3 TRBV7-2 NA CASSLFSGGALDTQYF
TRBJ2-7 TRBV7-9 NA CSSSLPTGKASYEQYF
TRBJ1-2 TRBV6-5 few CASSLGASIYGYTF
TRBJ2-2 TRBV28 NA CASRHGQGNTGELFF
TRBJ1-3 TRBV27 NA CASSLDSSGNTIYF
TRBJ1-1 TRBV6-4 NA CASSDGDDASGTFF
TRBJ2-3 TRBV14 once CASSTLVGTARTDTQYF
TRBJ1-2 TRBV7-2 NA CASSLDRANYGYTF
TRBJ1-4 TRBV11-3 NA CASSPIRQAGADEKLFF
TRBJ2-3 TRBV28 NA CASRLAGAGTDTQYF
TRBJ2-3 TRBV11-2 NA CASSPGTDTQYF
TRBJ1-4 TRBV7-2 NA CASRPGTGNEKLFF
TRBJ2-7 TRBV27 NA CASSFLGPRSSYEQYF
TRBJ1-2 TRBV6-6 NA CASRDHQGTNYGYTF
TRBJ2-3 TRBV19 NA CASSLLAGAPDTQYF
TRBJ1-1 TRBV30 NA CAWSHSMNTEAFF
TRBJ2-5 TRBV7-7 NA CASSYGLYQETQYF
TRBJ2-5 TRBV6-6 NA CASSYGAQETQYF
TRBJ2-5 TRBV29-1 NA CSITRTSGQETQYF
TRBJ2-3 TRBV28 NA CASTRGGGNTQYF
TRBJ1-6 TRBV6-6 NA CASSPDLVNSPLHF
TRBJ2-6 TRBV6-1 NA CASGSGNSGANVLTF
TRBJ2-3 TRBV10-1 NA CASSERPGVGADTQYF
TRBJ1-6 TRBV28 NA CASSLRNSPLHF
TRBJ2-2 TRBV6-5 NA CASSGDTGELFF
TRBJ2-7 TRBV27 NA CASSYWTGRSYEQYF
TRBJ1-1 TRBV28 NA CASSLGGQGNTEAFF
TRBJ2-6 TRBV7-8 NA CASSLLEHPHSGANVLTF
TRBJ2-2 TRBV11-3 NA CASSLANGLPAGELFF
NA TRBV27 NA CASRLTGAQGEQYF
TRBJ2-7 TRBV5-1 NA CASSPTGGPSYEQYF
TRBJ1-1 TRBV10-3 once CATGRTGNTEAFF
TRBJ1-6 TRBV5-1 NA CASSLVGGRGPLHF
TRBJ1-1 TRBV18 few CASSPTTGGYVNTEAFF
TRBJ2-1 TRBV10-2 NA CASSDPSGRGNEQFF
TRBJ1-6 TRBV4-3 NA CASSLETGVNSPLHF
TRBJ2-7 TRBV7-8 once CASSSPTGQDLYEQYF
TRBJ1-4 TRBV9 NA CASSPQGGAGGPLLDEKLFF
TRBJ2-4 TRBV5-1 few CASSDGTSGGNIQYF
TRBJ2-1 TRBV10-1 NA CVYRECSYNEQFF
TRBJ1-4 TRBV9 NA CASSVQGQLNEKLFF